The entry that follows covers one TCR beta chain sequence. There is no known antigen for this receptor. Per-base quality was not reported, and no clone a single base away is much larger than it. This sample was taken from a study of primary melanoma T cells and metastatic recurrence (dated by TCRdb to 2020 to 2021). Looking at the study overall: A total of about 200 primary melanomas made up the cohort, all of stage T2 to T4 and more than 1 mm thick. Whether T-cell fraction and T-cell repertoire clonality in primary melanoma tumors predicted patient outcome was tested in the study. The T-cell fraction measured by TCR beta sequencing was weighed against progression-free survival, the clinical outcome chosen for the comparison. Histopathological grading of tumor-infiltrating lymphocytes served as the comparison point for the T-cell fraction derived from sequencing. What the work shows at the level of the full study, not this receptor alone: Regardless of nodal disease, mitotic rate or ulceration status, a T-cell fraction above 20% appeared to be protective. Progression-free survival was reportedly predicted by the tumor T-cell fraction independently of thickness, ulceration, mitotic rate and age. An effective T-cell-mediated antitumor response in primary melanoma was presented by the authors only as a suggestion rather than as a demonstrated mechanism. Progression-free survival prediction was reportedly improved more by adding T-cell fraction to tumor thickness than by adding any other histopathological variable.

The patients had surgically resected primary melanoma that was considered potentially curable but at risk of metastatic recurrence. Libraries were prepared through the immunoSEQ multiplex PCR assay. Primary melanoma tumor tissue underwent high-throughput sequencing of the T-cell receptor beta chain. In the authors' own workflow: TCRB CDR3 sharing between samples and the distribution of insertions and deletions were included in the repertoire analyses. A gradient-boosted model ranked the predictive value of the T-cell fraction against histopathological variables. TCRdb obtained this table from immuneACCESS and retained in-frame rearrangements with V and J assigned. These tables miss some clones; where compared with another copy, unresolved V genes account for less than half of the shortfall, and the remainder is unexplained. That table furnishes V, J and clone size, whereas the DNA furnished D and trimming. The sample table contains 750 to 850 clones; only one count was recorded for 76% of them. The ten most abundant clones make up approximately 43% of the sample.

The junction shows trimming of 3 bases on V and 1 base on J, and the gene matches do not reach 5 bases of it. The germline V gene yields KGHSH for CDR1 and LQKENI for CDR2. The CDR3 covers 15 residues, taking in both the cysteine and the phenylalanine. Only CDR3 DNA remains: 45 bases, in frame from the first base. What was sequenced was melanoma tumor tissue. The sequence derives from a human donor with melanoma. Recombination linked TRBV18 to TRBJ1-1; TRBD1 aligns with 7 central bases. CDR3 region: CASSPRDRQNTEAFF. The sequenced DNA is TGTGCCAGCTCACCTAGGGACAGACAGAACACTGAAGCTTTCTTT.